This T cell receptor beta chain is from a study of blood T cells in healthy people across ages. The wider study: Template-switching capture recovered about one barcoded beta molecule per two T cells. Study findings and constraints: The CMV status of each donor remained undetermined, and this could have confounded shifts in expanded clonotypes.

Alongside a J-beta primer mix, a sample-barcoded 5' primer served in a second PCR lasting 7 to 11 cycles. Each of the samples gave a minimum of 3 million paired-end reads that contained CDR3. TCRdb recomputed calls from the 5' RACE reads with MiXCR, one row per CDR3 protein. The sample has 580,000 or so distinct CDR3 sequences; roughly 43% are singletons. The extraction recovered at least 5.5 micrograms of total RNA per sample. Of note for this clonotype: Its antigen is undetermined.

Sequenced input: blood. The TCR originated in an elderly man in good health.

CDR3 nucleotide sequence: TGTGCCAGCAGCTTCGATCGGACGGTCCCCGAGCAGTACTTC. Amino acid sequence: CASSFDRTVPEQYF. This chain connects TRBV7-2 to TRBJ2-7, with no clear D. Looked up from germline, CDR1 is SGHTA and CDR2 is FQGNSA. The CDR3 is 14 amino acids. V was clipped by 3 bases and J by 6 bases, with 15 bases between them.